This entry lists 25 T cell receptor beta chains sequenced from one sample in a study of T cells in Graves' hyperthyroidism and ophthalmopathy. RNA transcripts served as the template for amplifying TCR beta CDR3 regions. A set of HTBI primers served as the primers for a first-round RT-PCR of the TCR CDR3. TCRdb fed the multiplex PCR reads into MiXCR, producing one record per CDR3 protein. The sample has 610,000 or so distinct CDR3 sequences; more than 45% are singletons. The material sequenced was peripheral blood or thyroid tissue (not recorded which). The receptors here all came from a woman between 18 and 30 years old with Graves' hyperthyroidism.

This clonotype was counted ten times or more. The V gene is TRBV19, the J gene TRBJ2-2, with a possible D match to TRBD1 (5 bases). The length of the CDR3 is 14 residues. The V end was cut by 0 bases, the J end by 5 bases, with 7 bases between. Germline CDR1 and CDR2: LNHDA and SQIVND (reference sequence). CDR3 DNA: TGTGCCAGTAGTATAGACAGGGATACCGGGGAGCTGTTTTTT. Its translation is CASSIDRDTGELFF.

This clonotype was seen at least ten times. CDR3 amino acids: CATTAGGLRDTQYF. CDR3 nucleotides: TGTGCCACTACGGCGGGAGGGCTGAGAGATACGCAGTATTTT. This rearrangement joins TRBV7-9 to TRBJ2-3; 9 positions match TRBD2. Germline trimming cut 10 bases from V and 5 bases from J; bases unmatched to any gene: 10. This CDR3 spans 14 amino acids. CDR1 and CDR2 (germline): SEHNR, FQNEAQ (reference sequence). The whole variable domain, remainder taken from reference TRBV7-9 and TRBJ2-3, is DTGVSQNPRHKITKRGQNVTFRCDPISEHNRLYWYRQTLGQGPEFLTYFQNEAQLEKSRLLSDRFSAERPKGSFSTLEIQRTEQGDSAMYLCATTAGGLRDTQYFGPGTRLTVL.

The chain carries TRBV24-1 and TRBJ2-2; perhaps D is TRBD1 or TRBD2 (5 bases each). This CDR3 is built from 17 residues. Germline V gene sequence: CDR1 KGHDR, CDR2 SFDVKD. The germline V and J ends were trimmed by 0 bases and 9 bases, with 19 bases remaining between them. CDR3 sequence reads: CATSDLETETTHRELFF. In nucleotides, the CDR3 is TGTGCCACCAGTGATTTGGAGACAGAGACTACACACCGGGAGCTGTTTTTT.

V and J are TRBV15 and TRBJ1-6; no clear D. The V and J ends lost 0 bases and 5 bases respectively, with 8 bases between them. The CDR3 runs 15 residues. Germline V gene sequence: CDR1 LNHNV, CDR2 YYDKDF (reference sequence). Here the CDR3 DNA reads TGTGCCACCAGCAGAGAGGGGAGAAATAATTCACCCCTCCACTTT. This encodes CATSREGRNNSPLHF.

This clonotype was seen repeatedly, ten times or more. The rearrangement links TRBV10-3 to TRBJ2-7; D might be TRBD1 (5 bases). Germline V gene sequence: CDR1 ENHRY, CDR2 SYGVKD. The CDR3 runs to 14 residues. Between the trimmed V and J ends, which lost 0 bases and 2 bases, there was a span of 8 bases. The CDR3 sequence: CAISESIGAYEQYF. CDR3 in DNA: TGTGCCATCAGTGAGTCGATAGGGGCCTACGAGCAGTACTTC.

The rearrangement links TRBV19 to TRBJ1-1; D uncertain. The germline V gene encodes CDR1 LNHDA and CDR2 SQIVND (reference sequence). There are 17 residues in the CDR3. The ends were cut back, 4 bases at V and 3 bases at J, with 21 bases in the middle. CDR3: CASSTQPPRLADTEAFF. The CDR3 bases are TGTGCCAGTAGTACACAACCCCCGAGACTAGCGGACACTGAAGCTTTCTTT.

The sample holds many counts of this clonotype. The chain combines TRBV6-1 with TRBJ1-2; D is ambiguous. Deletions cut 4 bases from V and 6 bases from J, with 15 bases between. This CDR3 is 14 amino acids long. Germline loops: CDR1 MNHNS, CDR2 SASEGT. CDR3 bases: TGTGCCAGCAGTGTCGGGCGGGCGAGGGATGGCTACACCTTC. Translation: CASSVGRARDGYTF.

As DNA, the CDR3 is TGTGCCAGCAGACCCACAGGGAAAGGAAACACCATATATTTT. Its translation: CASRPTGKGNTIYF. The V gene is TRBV7-2, the J gene TRBJ1-3, with D possibly matching TRBD1 (6 bases). V was trimmed by 6 bases and J by 4 bases, leaving 13 bases between them. Germline lookup yields CDR1 SGHTA and CDR2 FQGNSA. This CDR3 region has 14 residues.

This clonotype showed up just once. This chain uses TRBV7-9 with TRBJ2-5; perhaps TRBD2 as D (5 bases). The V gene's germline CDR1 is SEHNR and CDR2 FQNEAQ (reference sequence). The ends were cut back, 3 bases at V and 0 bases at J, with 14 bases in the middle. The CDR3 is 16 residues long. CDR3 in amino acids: CASSLGVSVYQETQYF. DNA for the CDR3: TGTGCCAGCAGCTTGGGAGTCAGCGTCTACCAAGAGACCCAGTACTTC.

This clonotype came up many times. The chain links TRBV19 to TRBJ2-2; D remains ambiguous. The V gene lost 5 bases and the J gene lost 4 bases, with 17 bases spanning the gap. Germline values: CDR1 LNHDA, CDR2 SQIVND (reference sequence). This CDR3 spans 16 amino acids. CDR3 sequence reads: CASSSRTAGSTGELFF. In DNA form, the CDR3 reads TGTGCCAGTAGTTCCAGGACGGCCGGCAGCACCGGGGAGCTGTTTTTT.

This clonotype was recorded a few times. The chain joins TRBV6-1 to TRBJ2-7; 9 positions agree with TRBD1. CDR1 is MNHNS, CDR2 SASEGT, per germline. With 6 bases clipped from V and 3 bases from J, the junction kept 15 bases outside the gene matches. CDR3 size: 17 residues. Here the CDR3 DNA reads TGTGCCAGCAGAGCGCCGCCGGGACAGGGATTTCTCTACGAGCAGTACTTC. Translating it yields CASRAPPGQGFLYEQYF.

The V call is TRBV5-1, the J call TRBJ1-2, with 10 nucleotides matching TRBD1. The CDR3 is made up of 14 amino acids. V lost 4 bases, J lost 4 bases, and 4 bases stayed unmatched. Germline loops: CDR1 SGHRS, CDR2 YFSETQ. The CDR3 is CASSMTGGIYGYTF. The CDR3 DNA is TGCGCCAGCAGCATGACAGGGGGCATCTATGGCTACACCTTC.

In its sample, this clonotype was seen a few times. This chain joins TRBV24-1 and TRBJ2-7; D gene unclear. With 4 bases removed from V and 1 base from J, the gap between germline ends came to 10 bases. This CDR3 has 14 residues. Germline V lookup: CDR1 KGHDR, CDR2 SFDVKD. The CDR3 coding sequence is TGTGCCACCAGTGACCCCAAAGCGTCCTACGAGCAGTACTTC. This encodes CATSDPKASYEQYF.

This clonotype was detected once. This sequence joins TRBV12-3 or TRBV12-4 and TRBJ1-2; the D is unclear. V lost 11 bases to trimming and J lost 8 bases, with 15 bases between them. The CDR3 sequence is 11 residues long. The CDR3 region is CAERLGWGYTF. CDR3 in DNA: TGTGCCGAAAGACTGGGGTGGGGCTACACCTTC.

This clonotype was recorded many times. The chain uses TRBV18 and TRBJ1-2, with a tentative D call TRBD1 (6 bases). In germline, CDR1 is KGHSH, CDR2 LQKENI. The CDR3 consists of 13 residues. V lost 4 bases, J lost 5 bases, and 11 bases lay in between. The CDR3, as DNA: TGTGCCAGCTCACAACTAGGACAGTATGGCTACACCTTC. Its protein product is CASSQLGQYGYTF.

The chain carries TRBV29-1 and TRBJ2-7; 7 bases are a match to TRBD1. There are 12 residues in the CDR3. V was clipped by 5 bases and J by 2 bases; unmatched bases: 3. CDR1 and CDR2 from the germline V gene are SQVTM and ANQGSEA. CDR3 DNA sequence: TGCAGCGTTTACAGGGGACCCTACGAGCAGTACTTC. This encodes CSVYRGPYEQYF.

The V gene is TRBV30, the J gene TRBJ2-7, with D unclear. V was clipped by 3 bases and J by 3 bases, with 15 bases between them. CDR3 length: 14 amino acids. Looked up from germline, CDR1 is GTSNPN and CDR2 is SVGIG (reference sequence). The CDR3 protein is CAWSDPRTDYEQYF. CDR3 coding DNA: TGTGCCTGGAGCGACCCCCGGACGGACTACGAGCAGTACTTC.

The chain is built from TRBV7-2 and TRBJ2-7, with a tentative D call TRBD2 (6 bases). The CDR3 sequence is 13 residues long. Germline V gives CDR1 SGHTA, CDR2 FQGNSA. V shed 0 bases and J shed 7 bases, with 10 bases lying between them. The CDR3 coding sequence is TGTGCCAGCAGCTTAGCGCAGGAGGGTGAGCAGTACTTC. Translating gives CASSLAQEGEQYF.

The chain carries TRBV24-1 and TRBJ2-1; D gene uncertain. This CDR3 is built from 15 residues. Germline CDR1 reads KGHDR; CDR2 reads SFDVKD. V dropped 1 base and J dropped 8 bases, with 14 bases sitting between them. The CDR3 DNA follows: TGTGCCACCAGTGATTTAGTGGGGAATCGGGATGAGCAGTTCTTC. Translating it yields CATSDLVGNRDEQFF.

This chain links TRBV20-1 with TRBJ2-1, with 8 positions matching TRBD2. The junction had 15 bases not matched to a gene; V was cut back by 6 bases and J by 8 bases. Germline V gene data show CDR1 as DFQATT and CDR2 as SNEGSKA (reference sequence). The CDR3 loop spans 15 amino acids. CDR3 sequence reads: CSALFGGRWGDEQFF. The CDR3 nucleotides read TGCAGTGCCCTATTCGGCGGGAGGTGGGGAGATGAGCAGTTCTTC.

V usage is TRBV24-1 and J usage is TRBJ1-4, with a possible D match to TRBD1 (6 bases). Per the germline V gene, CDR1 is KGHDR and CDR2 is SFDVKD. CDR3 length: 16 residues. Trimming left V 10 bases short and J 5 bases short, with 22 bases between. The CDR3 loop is CATGRREGDYNEKLFF. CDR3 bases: TGTGCCACGGGGAGGAGGGAGGGGGACTACAATGAAAAACTGTTTTTT.

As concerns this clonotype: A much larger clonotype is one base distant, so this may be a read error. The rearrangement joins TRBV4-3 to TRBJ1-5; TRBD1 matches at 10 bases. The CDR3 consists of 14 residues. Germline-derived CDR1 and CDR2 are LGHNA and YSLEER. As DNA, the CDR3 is TGCGCCGGCAGCCAAGACAGGGGGCTTCAGCCCCAGCATTTT. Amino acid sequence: CAGSQDRGLQPQHF.

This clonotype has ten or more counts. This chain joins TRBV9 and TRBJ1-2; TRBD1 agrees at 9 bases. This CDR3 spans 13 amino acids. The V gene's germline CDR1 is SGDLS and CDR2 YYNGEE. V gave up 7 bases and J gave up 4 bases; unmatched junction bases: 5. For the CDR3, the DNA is TGTGCCAGCGGACAGGGGCGAAGCTATGGCTACACCTTC. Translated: CASGQGRSYGYTF.

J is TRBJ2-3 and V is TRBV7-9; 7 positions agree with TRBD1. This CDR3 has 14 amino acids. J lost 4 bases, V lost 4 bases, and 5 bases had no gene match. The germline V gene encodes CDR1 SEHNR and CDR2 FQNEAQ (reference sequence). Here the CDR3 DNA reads TGTGCCAGCAGCTCTAGGGACAGACCAGATACGCAGTATTTT. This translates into CASSSRDRPDTQYF. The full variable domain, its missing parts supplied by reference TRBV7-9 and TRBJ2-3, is DTGVSQNPRHKITKRGQNVTFRCDPISEHNRLYWYRQTLGQGPEFLTYFQNEAQLEKSRLLSDRFSAERPKGSFSTLEIQRTEQGDSAMYLCASSSRDRPDTQYFGPGTRLTVL.

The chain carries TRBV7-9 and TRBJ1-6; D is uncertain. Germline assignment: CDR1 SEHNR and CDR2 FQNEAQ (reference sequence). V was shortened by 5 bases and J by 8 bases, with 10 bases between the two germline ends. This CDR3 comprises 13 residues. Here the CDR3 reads CASSERVDSPLHF. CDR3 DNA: TGTGCCAGCAGCGAGAGGGTGGATTCACCCCTCCACTTT.